The 23 T cell receptor beta chains listed next were all sequenced from one sample in a study of cytomegalovirus exposure and HLA in healthy donors. Primers included in the PCR were 60 Vbeta and 13 Jbeta primers. The data were produced by immunoSEQ multiplex PCR, yet TCRdb's version contains in-frame clones alone and is incomplete. Among about 130,000 clones, around 68% were seen once, and the ten largest hold under 5%. Sequencing used PBMCs. All receptors come from a man aged 35 to 55 in good health and CMV-seropositive.

CDR3 nucleotides: TGCGCCAGCAGCTTGGCCGGACAGGGGGCTGGAAACACCATATATTTT. Amino acids: CASSLAGQGAGNTIYF. This chain connects TRBV5-1 to TRBJ1-3; 10 bases are shared with TRBD1. J gave up 2 bases and V 0 bases, and 2 bases lay outside the gene matches. Germline V gene data show CDR1 as SGHRS and CDR2 as YFSETQ. CDR3 length: 16 residues.

This CDR3 reads CASSQVLSNTGELFF. CDR3 nucleotide sequence: TGTGCCAGCAGCCAAGTACTTTCGAACACCGGGGAGCTGTTTTTT. The chain uses TRBV14 and TRBJ2-2; D gene ambiguous. Trimming removed 1 base at V and 0 bases at J, with 6 bases between. This CDR3 has 15 residues. Germline loops: CDR1 SGHDN, CDR2 FVKESK. Filled out from reference TRBV14 and TRBJ2-2, the complete variable domain reads EAGVTQFPSHSVIEKGQTVTLRCDPISGHDNLYWYRRVMGKEIKFLLHFVKESKQDESGMPNNRFLAERTGGTYSTLKVQPAELEDSGVYFCASSQVLSNTGELFFGEGSRLTVL.

V is TRBV28 and J is TRBJ2-7; no reliable D call. The germline V gene encodes CDR1 MDHEN and CDR2 SYDVKM. The CDR3 has 15 amino acids. Trimming stripped 3 bases from V and 0 bases from J, with 12 bases between. The CDR3 coding sequence is TGTGCCAGCAGTTTTATACAACATAACTCCTACGAGCAGTACTTC. Translated, it gives CASSFIQHNSYEQYF. The full variable domain, its missing parts supplied by reference TRBV28 and TRBJ2-7, is DVKVTQSSRYLVKRTGEKVFLECVQDMDHENMFWYRQDPGLGLRLIYFSYDVKMKEKGDIPEGYSVSREKKERFSLILESASTNQTSMYLCASSFIQHNSYEQYFGPGTRLTVT.

This clone was detected once. CDR3 residues: CAISDTTPVRYGYTF. The CDR3 bases are TGTGCCATCAGCGATACGACACCCGTACGCTATGGCTACACCTTC. J is TRBJ1-2 and V is TRBV10-3; D is unclear. V was trimmed by 6 bases and J by 4 bases, leaving 18 bases between them. The length of the CDR3 is 15 residues. Per the germline V gene, CDR1 is ENHRY and CDR2 is SYGVKD.

This clone was seen only a few times. The chain carries TRBV15 and TRBJ1-1; 10 bases align to TRBD1. The CDR3 consists of 20 residues. Germline-derived CDR1 and CDR2 are LNHNV and YYDKDF (reference sequence). V shed 0 bases, J shed 1 base, and the junction held 14 bases outside the gene matches. The CDR3 nucleotides are TGTGCCACCAGCAGAGATCAGAGGGGACAGGGGTGGGGGGCGAACACTGAAGCTTTCTTT. Its protein is CATSRDQRGQGWGANTEAFF.

This clone occurred a few times. V and J are TRBV5-1 and TRBJ1-2; tentatively, D is TRBD1 (5 bases). V shed 4 bases and J shed 5 bases, with 18 bases lying between them. Germline V lookup: CDR1 SGHRS, CDR2 YFSETQ. The CDR3 contains 15 residues. The CDR3 here is CASSTGVGRNYGYTF. The CDR3, as DNA: TGCGCCAGCAGCACGGGGGTGGGACGGAATTATGGCTACACCTTC.

The rearrangement uses TRBV11-2 and TRBJ2-2; 12 bases fit TRBD2. Germline V gene sequence: CDR1 SGHAT, CDR2 FQNNGV. The junction had 6 bases not matched to a gene; V was cut back by 0 bases and J by 7 bases. This CDR3 region has 17 residues. CDR3 DNA sequence: TGTGCCAGCAGCTTAGAACTAGCGGGAGGAGTTATCGGGGAGCTGTTTTTT. This gives the protein CASSLELAGGVIGELFF. Complete variable domain (other parts from reference TRBV11-2 and TRBJ2-2): EAGVAQSPRYKIIEKRQSVAFWCNPISGHATLYWYQQILGQGPKLLIQFQNNGVVDDSQLPKDRFSAERLKGVDSTLKIQPAKLEDSAVYLCASSLELAGGVIGELFFGEGSRLTVL.

V and J are TRBV7-6 and TRBJ2-1; 12 positions match TRBD2. The V gene's germline CDR1 is SGHVS and CDR2 FNYEAQ. This CDR3 is built from 17 residues. V lost 4 bases and J lost 4; bases outside the gene matches: 8. In DNA, the CDR3 is TGTGCCAGCAGCTCCCTAGCGGGGGGGAAACCATACAATGAGCAGTTCTTC. It codes for CASSSLAGGKPYNEQFF.

The chain has TRBV5-5 and TRBJ1-4; D ambiguous. The CDR3 runs 14 residues. The V gene lost 0 bases and the J gene lost 7 bases, with 10 bases spanning the gap. In germline, CDR1 is SGHKS, CDR2 YYEKEE (reference sequence). The CDR3 DNA is TGTGCCAGCAGCTTGGTCACTCGGGGTGAAAAACTGTTTTTT. Amino acids: CASSLVTRGEKLFF.

The gene calls are TRBV11-2 and TRBJ2-7; 12 bases agree with TRBD2. The CDR3 totals 15 residues. Germline-derived CDR1 and CDR2 are SGHAT and FQNNGV. V shed 1 base, J shed 8 bases, and the junction held 6 bases outside the gene matches. The CDR3 region is CASSLALAGGPQQYF. The CDR3 coding sequence is TGTGCCAGCAGCTTAGCCCTAGCGGGGGGGCCTCAGCAGTACTTC.

The J gene is TRBJ2-3, the V gene TRBV19, with D tentatively TRBD2 (6 bases). The CDR3 contains 13 residues. V shed 8 bases and J shed 8 bases, with 17 bases lying between them. CDR1 and CDR2 (germline): LNHDA, SQIVND (reference sequence). For the CDR3, the DNA is TGTGCCAGTTCGGGACTCCCAAGCGTTACGCAGTATTTT. Its protein product is CASSGLPSVTQYF.

In its sample, this clone was seen once. This chain links TRBV7-2 with TRBJ1-2; possibly TRBD1 for D (5 bases). The CDR3 consists of 13 residues. Germline CDR1 and CDR2: SGHTA and FQGNSA. Trimming took off 1 base at V and 7 bases at J, with 10 bases between the two ends. The CDR3 protein is CASSLVGLGGYTF. The CDR3 DNA is TGTGCCAGCAGCTTAGTGGGGCTGGGTGGCTACACCTTC.

This clone was observed a handful of times. CDR3 protein: CASSLGASGPLVDTQYF. The CDR3 DNA sequence: TGCGCCAGCAGCTTGGGTGCTAGCGGGCCGTTGGTAGATACGCAGTATTTT. The gene calls are TRBV5-1 and TRBJ2-3, with TRBD2 matching 8 bases. This CDR3 comprises 17 residues. Unmatched junction bases numbered 11, after V lost 0 bases and J lost 5 bases. CDR1 is SGHRS, CDR2 YFSETQ, per germline.

The chain is built from TRBV30 and TRBJ1-2; 7 nucleotides agree with TRBD1. Trimming took 5 bases from V and 8 from J; bases not matched to a gene: 14. CDR1 GTSNPN and CDR2 SVGIG come from the germline V gene (reference sequence). This CDR3 has 14 residues. The CDR3: CAWGGLQGSRGYTF. Here the CDR3 DNA reads TGTGCCTGGGGGGGCTTACAGGGGTCTAGAGGCTACACCTTC.

The chain has TRBV5-4 and TRBJ2-7, with TRBD2 identical over 8 bases. This CDR3 has 15 amino acids. CDR1 and CDR2 (germline): SGHNT, YYREEE (reference sequence). Germline trimming cut 0 bases from V and 2 bases from J; bases unmatched to any gene: 4. This chain's CDR3 is CASSLGLANAYEQYF. The CDR3 nucleotides read TGTGCCAGCAGCTTGGGACTAGCGAACGCCTACGAGCAGTACTTC.

Only a few counts were recorded for this clone. This rearrangement joins TRBV28 to TRBJ1-5; 7 bases match TRBD1. The CDR3 loop spans 15 amino acids. V gave up 6 bases and J gave up 4 bases; unmatched junction bases: 9. In germline, CDR1 is MDHEN, CDR2 SYDVKM. DNA for the CDR3: TGTGCCAGCAGGATATCAGGGGGGAAGAATCAGCCCCAGCATTTT. Translated: CASRISGGKNQPQHF.

This chain uses TRBV29-1 with TRBJ2-5; 9 bases fit TRBD1. The germline CDR1 and CDR2 sequences are SQVTM and ANQGSEA. The CDR3 extends over 13 amino acids. V lost 5 bases, J lost 5 bases, and 6 bases stayed unmatched. CDR3 loop: CSVRTGAVETQYF. DNA of the CDR3: TGCAGCGTTCGGACAGGGGCGGTCGAGACCCAGTACTTC. The full variable domain, rest sourced from reference TRBV29-1 and TRBJ2-5, is SAVISQKPSRDICQRGTSLTIQCQVDSQVTMMFWYRQQPGQSLTLIATANQGSEATYESGFVIDKFPISRPNLTFSTLTVSNMSPEDSSIYLCSVRTGAVETQYFGPGTRLLVL.

The chain recombines TRBV7-9 with TRBJ2-1; 8 nucleotides align to TRBD1. V shed 6 bases and J 9 bases; nucleotides not matched to a gene: 10. CDR3 length equals 14 residues. The germline CDR1 and CDR2 sequences are SEHNR and FQNEAQ (reference sequence). The DNA of the CDR3 is TGTGCCAGCAGTCTAGCGACAGGGGTTATTGAGCAGTTCTTC. Protein product: CASSLATGVIEQFF.

The chain couples TRBV5-4 to TRBJ2-3, with D tentatively TRBD1 (8 bases). Per the germline V gene, CDR1 is SGHNT and CDR2 is YYREEE (reference sequence). V was trimmed by 0 bases and J by 5 bases, leaving 13 bases between them. The CDR3 runs 15 residues. The DNA for the CDR3 is TGTGCCAGCAGCTTGGCCACAGGGGGGGGAGATACGCAGTATTTT. Translated, it gives CASSLATGGGDTQYF.

This clone has more than one count but fewer than ten. V gene TRBV14 combines with J gene TRBJ1-2; 9 nucleotides match TRBD1. After removal of 2 bases from V and 3 bases from J, the junction contained 7 bases not matched to a gene. The CDR3 has 16 amino acids. Germline V gives CDR1 SGHDN, CDR2 FVKESK. This chain's CDR3 is CASSQIGDRAHYGYTF. In nucleotides, the CDR3 is TGTGCCAGCAGCCAAATCGGGGACAGGGCGCACTATGGCTACACCTTC.

This clone was found once. The V call is TRBV6-1, the J call TRBJ1-2; D is unresolved. The germline V and J ends were trimmed by 2 bases and 4 bases, with 11 bases remaining between them. Per the germline V gene, CDR1 is MNHNS and CDR2 is SASEGT. The CDR3 is 14 residues long. The CDR3 nucleotides read TGTGCCAGCAGTGAAACGGAGGTGATCTATGGCTACACCTTC. Translated, it gives CASSETEVIYGYTF.

The chain employs TRBV6-5 and TRBJ1-5; TRBD1 might be the D (6 bases). V was trimmed by 2 bases and J by 7 bases, leaving 9 bases between them. Per germline, CDR1 MNHEY and CDR2 SVGAGI. This CDR3 contains 13 residues. The CDR3 region has the DNA TGTGCCAGCAGTTACGACAGGACCCAGCCCCAGCATTTT. It is translated as CASSYDRTQPQHF.

V gene TRBV5-1 combines with J gene TRBJ1-1, with D unclear. The V gene's germline CDR1 is SGHRS and CDR2 YFSETQ. The germline V and J ends were trimmed by 7 bases and 4 bases, with 23 bases remaining between them. CDR3 length: 16 residues. CDR3 sequence (DNA): TGCGCCAGCGGACCTGAACCGCGGGGAGTCAGCACTGAAGCTTTCTTT. Translating gives CASGPEPRGVSTEAFF.